These 30 T cell receptor beta chains were all obtained from the same sample, sequenced in a study of long-term antiretroviral therapy in people with HIV. The assay, immunoSEQ v3.0, was run at survey level. Profiling relied on immunoSEQ multiplex PCR, and the TCRdb table lists in-frame clones only, not all of them. The sample has 20,000 to 25,000 clones; 86% are singletons. Sequences were derived from unsorted PBMCs, sampled 1.9 years after starting antiretroviral therapy. These receptors all stem from a woman aged 25 to 45 with HIV.

This sequence joins TRBV7-9 and TRBJ1-3, with 9 bases matching TRBD1. V dropped 5 bases and J dropped 2; count of bases not matched to a gene: 13. Germline V gene sequence: CDR1 SEHNR, CDR2 FQNEAQ (reference sequence). CDR3 length: 18 amino acids. DNA of the CDR3: TGTGCCAGCAGCGAATTACAGGGGGCGATGGACCCTGGAAACACCATATATTTT. It encodes CASSELQGAMDPGNTIYF.

As DNA, the CDR3 is TGTGCCAGCAGCGTCGGACAGGGGAATTCACCCCTCCACTTT. It is translated as CASSVGQGNSPLHF. The gene calls are TRBV9 and TRBJ1-6, with 9 bases that match TRBD1. V trimming: 2 bases; J trimming: 7 bases; junction bases outside the gene matches: 1. Germline V gene sequence: CDR1 SGDLS, CDR2 YYNGEE. The CDR3 contains 14 residues. The whole variable domain, remainder taken from reference TRBV9 and TRBJ1-6, is DSGVTQTPKHLITATGQRVTLRCSPRSGDLSVYWYQQSLDQGLQFLIQYYNGEERAKGNILERFSAQQFPDLHSELNLSSLELGDSALYFCASSVGQGNSPLHFGNGTRLTVT.

The chain joins TRBV9 to TRBJ1-2; D unresolved. The V gene lost 2 bases and the J gene lost 7 bases, with 21 bases spanning the gap. Germline V gives CDR1 SGDLS, CDR2 YYNGEE. The CDR3 is 16 residues long. This chain's CDR3 is CASSVARTGADVGYTF. Here the CDR3 DNA reads TGTGCCAGCAGCGTGGCCCGGACTGGCGCAGACGTTGGCTACACCTTC.

The V and J genes are TRBV30 and TRBJ1-5; D uncertain. Germline V gives CDR1 GTSNPN, CDR2 SVGIG (reference sequence). V dropped 1 base and J dropped 4 bases, with 8 bases sitting between them. There are 13 residues in the CDR3. The CDR3 DNA follows: TGTGCCTGGAGTGGTCCCGGGAATCAGCCCCAGCATTTT. Residues: CAWSGPGNQPQHF.

This chain joins TRBV19 and TRBJ1-2, with 12 bases matching TRBD1. CDR3 length: 14 residues. V lost 8 bases to trimming and J lost 7 bases; unmatched junction nucleotides: 8. In germline, CDR1 is LNHDA, CDR2 SQIVND (reference sequence). The DNA of the CDR3 is TGTGCCAGTGATATTGGGACAGGGGGCTTTGGCTACACCTTC. Protein sequence: CASDIGTGGFGYTF.

The chain uses TRBV6-1 and TRBJ2-2, with TRBD2 matching over 11 bases. V was clipped by 2 bases and J by 3 bases; unmatched bases: 2. This CDR3 has 16 residues. Germline V CDR1 and CDR2: MNHNS, SASEGT. The CDR3 loop is CASSERLAGHTGELFF. The CDR3 DNA reads TGTGCCAGCAGTGAACGACTAGCGGGGCACACCGGGGAGCTGTTTTTT.

The V call is TRBV7-8, the J call TRBJ1-3; D gene uncertain. CDR1 is SGHVS, CDR2 FQNEAQ, per germline. The length of the CDR3 is 14 residues. With 5 bases removed from V and 3 bases from J, the gap between germline ends came to 11 bases. CDR3 region: CASSGWGGGNTIYF. The CDR3 DNA follows: TGTGCCAGCAGCGGGTGGGGAGGTGGAAACACCATATATTTT.

The chain links TRBV19 to TRBJ1-1; D is ambiguous. This CDR3 region has 13 residues. CDR1 and CDR2 (germline): LNHDA, SQIVND (reference sequence). Between the trimmed V and J ends, which lost 4 bases and 0 bases, there was a span of 6 bases. CDR3 in amino acids: CASSKEVNTEAFF. CDR3 nucleotide sequence: TGTGCCAGTAGTAAGGAGGTGAACACTGAAGCTTTCTTT.

The chain employs TRBV11-3 and TRBJ1-1; D not resolved. The germline V gene has CDR1 SGHNT and CDR2 YENEEA. The germline V and J ends were trimmed by 3 bases and 8 bases, with 10 bases remaining between them. This CDR3 contains 12 residues. The CDR3 protein is CASSFSTGEAFF. In DNA, the CDR3 is TGTGCCAGCAGCTTTTCCACCGGCGAAGCTTTCTTT.

This rearrangement joins TRBV6-5 to TRBJ2-2; TRBD1 might be the D (6 bases). Germline CDR1 reads MNHEY; CDR2 reads SVGAGI. The ends were cut back, 5 bases at V and 4 bases at J, with 14 bases in the middle. The CDR3 runs to 15 residues. Here the CDR3 reads CASSPRTVITGELFF. The DNA of the CDR3 is TGTGCCAGCAGTCCCCGGACAGTAATCACCGGGGAGCTGTTTTTT.

The chain employs TRBV19 and TRBJ2-2, with TRBD1 matching 12 bases. The CDR3 contains 16 residues. V lost 6 bases and J lost 4; bases outside the gene matches: 6. Germline assignment: CDR1 LNHDA and CDR2 SQIVND (reference sequence). The CDR3 DNA reads TGTGCCAGTAGACTGGGGGGACAGGGGGCCACCGGGGAGCTGTTTTTT. It encodes CASRLGGQGATGELFF.

The gene calls are TRBV7-2 and TRBJ2-2; D uncertain. Germline V gene lookup returns CDR1 SGHTA and CDR2 FQGNSA. Between the trimmed V and J ends, which lost 1 base and 4 bases, there was a span of 13 bases. CDR3 length equals 16 residues. CDR3: CASSLVVLRSTGELFF. The CDR3 coding sequence is TGTGCCAGCAGCTTAGTTGTTCTCAGAAGCACCGGGGAGCTGTTTTTT. The full variable domain, in which reference TRBV7-2 and TRBJ2-2 provide the parts outside the CDR3, is GAGVSQSPSNKVTEKGKDVELRCDPISGHTALYWYRQSLGQGLEFLIYFQGNSAPDKSGLPSDRFSAERTGGSVSTLTIQRTQQEDSAVYLCASSLVVLRSTGELFFGEGSRLTVL.

The gene calls are TRBV6-1 and TRBJ2-5; 9 bases map to TRBD2. Per germline, CDR1 MNHNS and CDR2 SASEGT. The V segment lost 2 bases and the J segment 5 bases; nucleotides outside the gene matches: 15. This CDR3 comprises 18 residues. The DNA of the CDR3 is TGTGCCAGCAGTGAAAGAAGTAGGGGGACTAGCAGCGGTGAGACCCAGTACTTC. It translates to CASSERSRGTSSGETQYF.

This rearrangement joins TRBV7-8 to TRBJ1-4, with D unresolved. CDR3 length: 13 amino acids. Trimming removed 6 bases from V and 3 bases from J, with 8 bases in between. CDR1 and CDR2 (germline): SGHVS, FQNEAQ. The CDR3 loop is CASSFGSNEKLFF. The CDR3 DNA sequence: TGTGCCAGCAGTTTTGGATCTAATGAAAAACTGTTTTTT.

This clone was recorded once. The chain recombines TRBV11-1 with TRBJ2-3, with 8 bases matching TRBD2. Looked up from germline, CDR1 is SGHAT and CDR2 is FQDESV (reference sequence). The ends lost 6 bases at V and 0 bases at J; junction bases unmatched: 8. The CDR3 is made up of 16 amino acids. Written as DNA, the CDR3 is TGTGCCAGCAGTTTCCGCGGGGGGACCAGCACAGATACGCAGTATTTT. Translating it yields CASSFRGGTSTDTQYF. Supplemented by reference TRBV11-1 and TRBJ2-3, the full variable domain reads EAEVAQSPRYKITEKSQAVAFWCDPISGHATLYWYRQILGQGPELLVQFQDESVVDDSQLPKDRFSAERLKGVDSTLKIQPAELGDSAMYLCASSFRGGTSTDTQYFGPGTRLTVL.

The CDR3 loop reads CASSKIAGRNNEQFF. For the CDR3, the DNA is TGTGCCAGCAGCAAGATAGCGGGCCGGAACAATGAGCAGTTCTTC. The chain combines TRBV7-8 with TRBJ2-1; 7 bases are shared with TRBD2. V lost 5 bases and J lost 5; bases outside the gene matches: 9. Germline V gene sequence: CDR1 SGHVS, CDR2 FQNEAQ. This CDR3 comprises 15 residues.

This clone showed up just once. The chain recombines TRBV29-1 with TRBJ2-7, with D perhaps matching TRBD1 or TRBD2 (6 bases each). The ends were cut back, 2 bases at V and 5 bases at J, with 13 bases in the middle. In germline, CDR1 is SQVTM, CDR2 ANQGSEA. The CDR3 has 13 residues. The CDR3 loop reads CSVETGGGDEQYF. In nucleotides, the CDR3 is TGCAGCGTTGAAACTGGAGGGGGTGACGAGCAGTACTTC.

This clone was seen a few times. This same CDR3 is encoded by further DNA sequences in the sample. The rearrangement joins TRBV7-2 to TRBJ1-2; 11 bases agree with TRBD1. After removal of 3 bases from V and 5 bases from J, the junction contained 2 bases not matched to a gene. The CDR3 spans 14 residues. The germline gives CDR1 SGHTA, CDR2 FQGNSA. CDR3 in amino acids: CASSLDRGPYGYTF. Written as DNA, the CDR3 is TGTGCCAGCAGCTTGGACAGGGGGCCGTATGGCTACACCTTC.

The V call is TRBV7-8, the J call TRBJ1-2; 8 bases agree with TRBD1. J gave up 6 bases and V 1 base, and 10 bases lay outside the gene matches. The germline V gene encodes CDR1 SGHVS and CDR2 FQNEAQ. The CDR3 contains 16 residues. The chain's CDR3 is CASSLGEYDRGHGYTF. In nucleotides, the CDR3 is TGTGCCAGCAGCTTAGGGGAATACGACAGGGGTCATGGCTACACCTTC.

The rearrangement links TRBV5-1 to TRBJ2-5; D is ambiguous. The ends were cut back, 2 bases at V and 5 bases at J, with 13 bases in the middle. This CDR3 spans 14 amino acids. CDR1 is SGHRS and CDR2 is YFSETQ in the germline V gene. CDR3 DNA sequence: TGCGCCAGCAGCTTAAAAGCTACTGGCGAGACCCAGTACTTC. It translates to CASSLKATGETQYF.

The V and J genes are TRBV4-1 and TRBJ1-4; TRBD1 agrees at 7 bases. The CDR3 length is 15 residues. Losses at the gene ends were 4 bases for V and 3 bases for J; bases not matched to a gene: 5. Germline CDR1 is MGHRA and CDR2 is YSYEKL. The CDR3 protein is CASSRQTGSNEKLFF. DNA of the CDR3: TGCGCCAGCAGCCGACAGACAGGGTCTAATGAAAAACTGTTTTTT.

The V call is TRBV28, the J call TRBJ1-2; D remains unclear. Germline loops: CDR1 MDHEN, CDR2 SYDVKM. CDR3 length equals 14 residues. The V end was cut by 2 bases, the J end by 5 bases, with 12 bases between. The CDR3: CASSLIAGLYGYTF. The CDR3 region has the DNA TGTGCCAGCAGTTTAATCGCGGGTCTATATGGCTACACCTTC.

The rearrangement joins TRBV6-5 to TRBJ2-6, with unresolved D. V shed 0 bases and J shed 0 bases, with 6 bases lying between them. The CDR3 has 16 residues. CDR1 and CDR2 (germline): MNHEY, SVGAGI. CDR3 nucleotides: TGTGCCAGCAGTTACTCTTCAAACTCTGGGGCCAACGTCCTGACTTTC. Translating it yields CASSYSSNSGANVLTF.

V is TRBV19 and J is TRBJ1-2; 9 bases agree with TRBD1. Germline trimming cut 5 bases from V and 1 base from J; bases unmatched to any gene: 2. Germline V gene lookup returns CDR1 LNHDA and CDR2 SQIVND (reference sequence). This CDR3 region has 14 residues. The CDR3 DNA reads as TGTGCCAGTAGTTTGGGACAGGGTAACTATGGCTACACCTTC. Its translation: CASSLGQGNYGYTF.

The genes are TRBV2 and TRBJ2-2, with 10 nucleotides matching TRBD1. Unmatched junction bases numbered 1, after V lost 3 bases and J lost 0 bases. The CDR3 totals 16 residues. The V gene's germline CDR1 is SNHLY and CDR2 FYNNEI. The CDR3 DNA follows: TGTGCCAGCAGTGATGGACAGGGGGCGAACACCGGGGAGCTGTTTTTT. This encodes CASSDGQGANTGELFF.

The rearrangement links TRBV11-2 to TRBJ1-1; no firm D call. V dropped 2 bases and J dropped 0 bases, with 7 bases sitting between them. The germline CDR1 and CDR2 sequences are SGHAT and FQNNGV. The CDR3 loop spans 14 amino acids. CDR3 residues: CASSLSVMNTEAFF. The CDR3 DNA follows: TGTGCCAGCAGCTTATCAGTCATGAACACTGAAGCTTTCTTT.

This chain uses TRBV13 with TRBJ1-1; TRBD1 matches at 7 bases. The length of the CDR3 is 15 residues. In germline, CDR1 is PRHDT, CDR2 FYEKMQ (reference sequence). V gave up 5 bases and J gave up 0 bases; unmatched junction bases: 6. The CDR3 coding sequence is TGTGCCAGCAGCCCAGGGGACAGATTGAACACTGAAGCTTTCTTT. Residues: CASSPGDRLNTEAFF.

The chain uses TRBV6-1 and TRBJ1-1; D is unclear. Germline-derived CDR1 and CDR2 are MNHNS and SASEGT. V lost 5 bases, J lost 0 bases, and 7 bases lay in between. The CDR3 consists of 13 residues. The CDR3 DNA follows: TGTGCCAGCAGTCCAACACTGAACACTGAAGCTTTCTTT. It is translated as CASSPTLNTEAFF.

This chain joins TRBV6-1 and TRBJ1-5; a possible D gene is TRBD1 (5 bases). The CDR3 is 14 residues long. Deletions cut 6 bases from V and 5 bases from J, with 14 bases between. Germline V lookup: CDR1 MNHNS, CDR2 SASEGT. In nucleotides, the CDR3 is TGTGCCAGCAGCCCGGGACGGAATTATCAGCCCCAGCATTTT. It encodes CASSPGRNYQPQHF.

The chain uses TRBV7-6 and TRBJ2-2; D remains ambiguous. Germline CDR1 is SGHVS and CDR2 is FNYEAQ. The CDR3 length is 16 residues. Trimming cost V 2 bases and J 0 bases, with 10 bases left between them. CDR3 amino acids: CASSLRSKSNTGELFF. The DNA of the CDR3 is TGTGCCAGCAGCTTAAGGTCTAAGTCGAACACCGGGGAGCTGTTTTTT.